This is a list of T cell receptor beta chains from one sample in a study of cytomegalovirus exposure and HLA in healthy donors. Libraries were prepared by immunoSEQ multiplex PCR; TCRdb keeps only in-frame clonotypes and omits some of them. The data show roughly 100,000 clones, with 70% to 90% seen just once and 3% to 4% held by the top ten. Sequenced: PBMCs. These receptors originate from a woman between 18 and 29 years old in good health and CMV-seropositive. Each CDR3 is given with its conserved first and last residue. The D gene is left open where the match is weak. A row's size may be missing; if present it is once, few, many or a size class.

>few|TRBV4-1|TRBD1|TRBJ2-7
TGCGCCAGCAGCCTGGGACAGGATCGTGCCTACGAGCAGTACTTC
CASSLGQDRAYEQYF
>-|TRBV5-1|TRBD1|TRBJ2-2
TGCGCCAGCAGCTCACAGGGGGCGCAAACCGGGGAGCTGTTTTTT
CASSSQGAQTGELFF
>-|TRBV5-1|TRBD1|TRBJ1-6
TGCGCCAGCAGGTCAGGGGGGCAATCCTATAATTCACCCCTCCACTTT
CASRSGGQSYNSPLHF
>-|TRBV25-1|TRBD1|TRBJ1-4
TGTGCCAGCAGTGCACCGGACAGGGGGCGGGAAAAACTGTTTTTT
CASSAPDRGREKLFF
>-|TRBV5-6|TRBD1|TRBJ1-4
TGTGCCAGCAGCCCGGGGAGCGGCAGGGGGCGTGAAAAACTGTTTTTT
CASSPGSGRGREKLFF
>-|TRBV4-1|TRBD2|TRBJ2-7
TGCGCCAGCAGCCAAGATCCTAGCGGGACCTACGAGCAGTACTTC
CASSQDPSGTYEQYF
>-|TRBV7-9|TRBD1|TRBJ1-3
TGTGCCAGCAGCTTTGCAGGGGGTACTGGAAACACCATATATTTT
CASSFAGGTGNTIYF
>-|TRBV11-1|-|TRBJ2-7
TGTGCCAGCAGCGGGGGGGCTCTCTACGAGCAGTACTTC
CASSGGALYEQYF
>-|TRBV19|-|TRBJ2-7
TGTGCCAGTAGTAGCCAGGGCTCCTACGAGCAGTACTTC
CASSSQGSYEQYF
>-|TRBV7-3|-|TRBJ2-5
TGTGCCAGCAGCTTAGGCAGTGAAGAGACCCAGTACTTC
CASSLGSEETQYF
>-|TRBV28|-|TRBJ1-6
TGTGCCAGCAGTTCCTACAGGGCGAAGGGTTCACCCCTCCACTTT
CASSSYRAKGSPLHF
>-|TRBV4-1|TRBD1|TRBJ2-7
TGCGCCAGCAGCTTCGGACAGGAAGGGACCTACGAGCAGTACTTC
CASSFGQEGTYEQYF
>-|TRBV28|-|TRBJ1-1
TGTGCCAGCAGTCTCCAAGCAGGGTCTGAAGCTTTCTTT
CASSLQAGSEAFF
>-|TRBV27|-|TRBJ2-1
TGTGCCAGCAGTTTAGGCTCCCCCTACAATGAGCAGTTCTTC
CASSLGSPYNEQFF
>-|TRBV9|TRBD1|TRBJ2-2
TGTGCCAGCAGCATAGGGGGCTTAGGGGAGCTGTTTTTT
CASSIGGLGELFF
>-|TRBV4-1|-|TRBJ2-1
TGCGCCAGCAGCCAGTTTCTGGGGGCCAGCTCCTACAATGAGCAGTTCTTC
CASSQFLGASSYNEQFF